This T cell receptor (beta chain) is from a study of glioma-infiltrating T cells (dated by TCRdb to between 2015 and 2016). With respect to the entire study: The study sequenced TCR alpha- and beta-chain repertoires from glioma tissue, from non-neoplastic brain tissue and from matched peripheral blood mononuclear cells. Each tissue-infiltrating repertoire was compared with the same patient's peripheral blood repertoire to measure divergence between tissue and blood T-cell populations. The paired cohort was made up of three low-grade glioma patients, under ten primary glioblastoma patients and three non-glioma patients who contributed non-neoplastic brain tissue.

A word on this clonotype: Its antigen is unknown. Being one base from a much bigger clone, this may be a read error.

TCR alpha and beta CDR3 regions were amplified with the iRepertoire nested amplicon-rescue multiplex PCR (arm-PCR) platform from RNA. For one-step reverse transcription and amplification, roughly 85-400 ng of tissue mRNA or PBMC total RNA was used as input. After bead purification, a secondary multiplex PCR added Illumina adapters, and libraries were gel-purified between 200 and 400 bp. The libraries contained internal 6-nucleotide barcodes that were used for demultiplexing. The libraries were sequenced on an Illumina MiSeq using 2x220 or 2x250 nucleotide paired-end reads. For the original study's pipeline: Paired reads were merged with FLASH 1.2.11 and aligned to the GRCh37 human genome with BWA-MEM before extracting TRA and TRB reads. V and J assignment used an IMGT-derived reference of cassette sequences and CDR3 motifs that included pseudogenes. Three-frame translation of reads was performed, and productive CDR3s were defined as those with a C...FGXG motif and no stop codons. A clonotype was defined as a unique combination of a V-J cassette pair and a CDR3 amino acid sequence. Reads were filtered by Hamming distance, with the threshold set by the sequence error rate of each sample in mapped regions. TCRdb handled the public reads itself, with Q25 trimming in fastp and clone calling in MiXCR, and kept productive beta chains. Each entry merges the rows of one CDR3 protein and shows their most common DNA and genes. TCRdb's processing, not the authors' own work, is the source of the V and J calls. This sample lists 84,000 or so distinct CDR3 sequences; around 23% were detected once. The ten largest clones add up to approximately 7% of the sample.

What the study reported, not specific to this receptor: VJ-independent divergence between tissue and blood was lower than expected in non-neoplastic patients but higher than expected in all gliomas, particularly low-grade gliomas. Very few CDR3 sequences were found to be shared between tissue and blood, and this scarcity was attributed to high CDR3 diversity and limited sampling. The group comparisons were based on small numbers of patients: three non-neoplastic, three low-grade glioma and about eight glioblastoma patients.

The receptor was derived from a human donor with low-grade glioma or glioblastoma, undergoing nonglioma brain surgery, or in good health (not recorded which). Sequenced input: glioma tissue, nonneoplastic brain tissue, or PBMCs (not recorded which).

CDR3 region: CASTSPGGYERYF. The nucleotides are TGTGCCAGCACCTCCCCGGGGGGCTACGAGCGGTACTTC. This sequence uses TRBV6-1 and TRBJ2-7; 7 matching bases give a weak D call of TRBD2. From its cysteine to its phenylalanine, the CDR3 spans 13 amino acids. Only the CDR3 DNA is retained, 39 bases long and in frame from the first base. CDR1 and CDR2 are drawn from the germline V gene: MNHNS, SASEGT.